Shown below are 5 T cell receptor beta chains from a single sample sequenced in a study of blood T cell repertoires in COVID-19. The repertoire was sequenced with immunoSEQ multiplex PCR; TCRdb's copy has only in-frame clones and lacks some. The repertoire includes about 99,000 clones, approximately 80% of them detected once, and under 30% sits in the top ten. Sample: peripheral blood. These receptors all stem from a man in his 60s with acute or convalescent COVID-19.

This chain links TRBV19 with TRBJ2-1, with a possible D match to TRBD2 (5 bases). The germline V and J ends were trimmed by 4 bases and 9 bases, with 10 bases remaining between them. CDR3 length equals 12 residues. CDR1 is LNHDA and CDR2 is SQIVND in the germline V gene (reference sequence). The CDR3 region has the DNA TGTGCCAGTAGTACCCGGGGTCCTGAGCAGTTCTTC. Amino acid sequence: CASSTRGPEQFF.

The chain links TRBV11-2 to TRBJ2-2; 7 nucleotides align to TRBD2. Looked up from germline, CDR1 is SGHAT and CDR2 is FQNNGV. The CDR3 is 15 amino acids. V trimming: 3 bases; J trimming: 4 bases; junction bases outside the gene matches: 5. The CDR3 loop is CASSFREAGTGELFF. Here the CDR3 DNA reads TGTGCCAGCAGCTTCCGGGAGGCGGGCACCGGGGAGCTGTTTTTT. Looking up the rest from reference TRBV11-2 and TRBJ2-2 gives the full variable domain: EAGVAQSPRYKIIEKRQSVAFWCNPISGHATLYWYQQILGQGPKLLIQFQNNGVVDDSQLPKDRFSAERLKGVDSTLKIQPAKLEDSAVYLCASSFREAGTGELFFGEGSRLTVL.

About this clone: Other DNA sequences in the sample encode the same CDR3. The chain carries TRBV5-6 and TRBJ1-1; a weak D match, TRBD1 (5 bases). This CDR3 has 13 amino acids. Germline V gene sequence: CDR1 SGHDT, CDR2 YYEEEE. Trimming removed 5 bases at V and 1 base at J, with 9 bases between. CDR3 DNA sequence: TGTGCCAGCAGTTTCGACAGGAACACTGAAGCTTTCTTT. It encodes CASSFDRNTEAFF.

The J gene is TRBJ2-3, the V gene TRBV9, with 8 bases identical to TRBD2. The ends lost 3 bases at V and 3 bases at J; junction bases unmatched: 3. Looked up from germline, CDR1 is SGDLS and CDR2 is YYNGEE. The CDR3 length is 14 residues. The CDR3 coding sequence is TGTGCCAGCAGCGCTAGCGGGTGGACAGATACGCAGTATTTT. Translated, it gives CASSASGWTDTQYF.

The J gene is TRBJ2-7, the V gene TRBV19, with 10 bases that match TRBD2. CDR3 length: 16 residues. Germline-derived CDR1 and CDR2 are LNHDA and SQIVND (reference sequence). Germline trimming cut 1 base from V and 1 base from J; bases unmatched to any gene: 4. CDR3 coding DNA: TGTGCCAGTAGTATAGCGGCTAGCGGGAGTTCCTACGAGCAGTACTTC. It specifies CASSIAASGSSYEQYF.